The 9 T cell receptor beta chains listed next were all sequenced from one sample in a study of CD8 T cells in ankylosing spondylitis. TCRdb ran MiXCR on the 5' RACE reads and lists one entry per CDR3 protein. The profile shows around 160,000 distinct CDR3 sequences, roughly 12% of them singletons. The sequenced sample was blood, either unsorted or a sorted T cell fraction (not recorded which). The receptor set was obtained from a male donor with ankylosing spondylitis or in good health (not recorded which).

The rearrangement links TRBV7-8 to TRBJ2-1; D call uncertain. This CDR3 has 13 residues. Germline V gene sequence: CDR1 SGHVS, CDR2 FQNEAQ. Trimming left V 5 bases short and J 10 bases short, with 15 bases between. CDR3 loop: CASSRLGWREQFF. The CDR3 bases are TGTGCCAGCAGCCGACTTGGTTGGCGAGAGCAGTTCTTC.

This clonotype was counted many times. V is TRBV10-3 and J is TRBJ2-7; 7 bases map to TRBD1. Trimming cost V 10 bases and J 1 base; bases outside gene matches: 7. Germline CDR1 is ENHRY and CDR2 is SYGVKD. The CDR3 extends over 13 amino acids. The CDR3 region is CATSTGDSYEQYF. DNA for the CDR3: TGTGCCACCTCAACAGGGGATTCCTACGAGCAGTACTTC.

At least ten counts were recorded for this clonotype. The V call is TRBV20-1, the J call TRBJ2-3; the D gene is possibly TRBD2 (5 bases). From germline, CDR1 is DFQATT and CDR2 SNEGSKA (reference sequence). Trimming removed 1 base at V and 5 bases at J, with 16 bases between. The CDR3 loop spans 15 amino acids. The CDR3 DNA is TGCAGTGCTAGAGGTCCCCTACTTCGGGGAGATACGCAGTATTTT. Translating it yields CSARGPLLRGDTQYF.

J is TRBJ1-1 and V is TRBV7-8, with TRBD1 matching 8 bases. Germline V lookup: CDR1 SGHVS, CDR2 FQNEAQ. V gave up 1 base and J gave up 4 bases; unmatched junction bases: 5. CDR3 length: 15 residues. CDR3 loop: CASSLVNTGGTEAFF. DNA of the CDR3: TGTGCCAGCAGCTTAGTTAACACAGGGGGCACTGAAGCTTTCTTT. The whole variable domain, filled in from reference TRBV7-8 and TRBJ1-1, reads GAGVSQSPRYKVAKRGQDVALRCDPISGHVSLFWYQQALGQGPEFLTYFQNEAQLDKSGLPSDRFFAERPEGSVSTLKIQRTQQEDSAVYLCASSLVNTGGTEAFFGQGTRLTVV.

This clonotype was recorded many times. The J gene is TRBJ2-1, the V gene TRBV5-1; 12 bases line up with TRBD2. V lost 3 bases to trimming and J lost 4 bases; unmatched junction nucleotides: 5. This CDR3 has 16 amino acids. Germline CDR1 and CDR2: SGHRS and YFSETQ. The CDR3 spells CASSSGLAGNYNEQFF. CDR3 sequence (DNA): TGCGCCAGCAGCTCAGGACTAGCGGGGAATTACAATGAGCAGTTCTTC.

The sample holds many counts of this clonotype. J is TRBJ2-5 and V is TRBV7-8, with TRBD2 identical over 9 bases. V shed 3 bases and J 4 bases; nucleotides not matched to a gene: 3. Germline lookup yields CDR1 SGHVS and CDR2 FQNEAQ. This CDR3 region has 14 residues. The DNA of the CDR3 is TGTGCCAGCAGCTTGCTAGCGGGAACAGAGACCCAGTACTTC. This translates into CASSLLAGTETQYF.

The sample holds many counts of this clonotype. The V call is TRBV12-3 or TRBV12-4, the J call TRBJ1-1; 7 nucleotides agree with TRBD1. This CDR3 region has 14 residues. The ends lost 2 bases at V and 4 bases at J; junction bases unmatched: 4. CDR3 nucleotide sequence: TGTGCCAGCAGTTTAAACAGGGGTAGCACTGAAGCTTTCTTT. This encodes CASSLNRGSTEAFF.

This clonotype came up many times. V is TRBV20-1 and J is TRBJ2-1; 8 nucleotides match TRBD1. V shed 3 bases, J shed 0 bases, and the junction held 4 bases outside the gene matches. Germline-derived CDR1 and CDR2 are DFQATT and SNEGSKA (reference sequence). The CDR3 has 15 residues. CDR3 DNA: TGCAGTGCTAGTCCAGGGGGCTCCTCCTACAATGAGCAGTTCTTC. Translated, it gives CSASPGGSSYNEQFF.

This clonotype was counted at least ten times. The chain combines TRBV12-3 or TRBV12-4 with TRBJ1-3; D uncertain. There are 16 residues in the CDR3. Trimming removed 5 bases from V and 4 bases from J, with 18 bases in between. DNA of the CDR3: TGTGCCAGCAGTCCCCCTGGAGCCAAGAGGGGAAACACCATATATTTT. This sequence encodes CASSPPGAKRGNTIYF.